This TCR beta chain was identified in a study of blood T cell repertoires in COVID-19. About the research overall: The analysed material was cDNA or gDNA that came from T cells, B-cell-depleted T cells, or PBMCs.

As originally analysed: Reference gene primers were amplified, and this amplification served to estimate nucleated cell counts. The protocol was immunoSEQ multiplex PCR, while the TCRdb copy is restricted to in-frame clones and leaves out a portion. D and trimming were read from the DNA, whereas the V and J calls and clone size are those reported in that table. The table includes fewer than 250,000 clones, around 86% detected once. Between the trimmed V and J ends, which lost 5 bases and 7 bases, there was a span of 13 bases. The CDR3 covers 13 residues. CDR1 and CDR2 from the germline V gene are SEHNR and FQNEAQ (reference sequence). This clone showed up just a few times.

The receptor was isolated from a man in his 60s with acute or convalescent COVID-19. The chain has TRBV7-9 and TRBJ2-3; a weak D match, TRBD2 (7 bases). Material: peripheral blood. This CDR3 is CASSREGGNTQYF. The CDR3 bases are TGTGCCAGCAGCCGTGAGGGGGGGAATACGCAGTATTTT.